A single TCR beta chain is shown here with its context. Its specificity is unknown. The data originate from a study of cytomegalovirus exposure and HLA in healthy donors. Notes on the study in general: The only immune exposure information that was available was CMV serostatus.

The CDR3 is made up of 18 amino acids. V lost 3 bases and J lost 6; bases outside the gene matches: 16. Germline assignment: CDR1 SGHAT and CDR2 FQNNGV. Donors consisted of healthy bone marrow donors. Primers for the PCR totalled 60 Vbeta and 13 Jbeta. The table came from immunoSEQ multiplex PCR; TCRdb's copy has only in-frame clones and leaves some out. In the table there are tens of thousands of clones, 65% to 80% of which are singletons. The sequenced sample consisted of PBMCs. The sequence was obtained from a man aged 25 to 40 in good health and CMV-seropositive. The gene calls are TRBV11-2 and TRBJ2-2; 7 bases line up with TRBD1. The CDR3 nucleotides read TGTGCCAGCAGCTTTGCAGGGGGAAAGGGTTGGGGAGCCGGGGAGCTGTTTTTT. It translates to CASSFAGGKGWGAGELFF.